These 21 T cell receptor beta chains share one sample of origin, sequenced in a study of technical replicates of blood from a handful of donors. Assay used: immunoSEQ multiplex PCR; TCRdb lists only in-frame clones, some missing. In the table there are some 87,000 clones, more than 85% of which are singletons. The specimen sequenced was T cells isolated from PBMCs. Receptors were obtained from a human donor in good health.

The chain is built from TRBV28 and TRBJ1-4; D uncertain. Germline values: CDR1 MDHEN, CDR2 SYDVKM. The CDR3 has 13 amino acids. V lost 3 bases and J 7 bases, leaving 9 bases between the germline ends. The CDR3 here is CASSLGPGEKLFF. As DNA, the CDR3 is TGTGCCAGCAGTTTGGGCCCAGGTGAAAAACTGTTTTTT. The full variable domain, rest sourced from reference TRBV28 and TRBJ1-4, is DVKVTQSSRYLVKRTGEKVFLECVQDMDHENMFWYRQDPGLGLRLIYFSYDVKMKEKGDIPEGYSVSREKKERFSLILESASTNQTSMYLCASSLGPGEKLFFGSGTQLSVL.

This chain connects TRBV11-2 to TRBJ2-3; D ambiguous. Trimming took 2 bases from V and 1 from J, leaving 10 bases between them. CDR1 is SGHAT and CDR2 is FQNNGV in the germline V gene. There are 15 residues in the CDR3. The CDR3 loop is CASSLLAQGTDTQYF. As DNA, the CDR3 is TGTGCCAGCAGCTTACTGGCCCAGGGCACAGATACGCAGTATTTT.

The chain couples TRBV27 to TRBJ2-1, with 9 bases fitting TRBD2. CDR1 MNHEY and CDR2 SMNVEV come from the germline V gene (reference sequence). With 6 bases clipped from V and 10 bases from J, the junction kept 4 bases outside the gene matches. CDR3 size: 12 residues. The CDR3 DNA reads TGTGCCAGCAGGGAGCGGGAGGACGAGCAGTTCTTC. Translating it yields CASREREDEQFF.

The V call is TRBV5-6, the J call TRBJ2-7; 11 positions agree with TRBD2. This CDR3 contains 16 residues. Losses at the gene ends were 4 bases for V and 2 bases for J; bases not matched to a gene: 8. The V gene's germline CDR1 is SGHDT and CDR2 YYEEEE. CDR3 nucleotide sequence: TGTGCCAGCAGCCCACCAGGACTAGCGGGCCCCTACGAGCAGTACTTC. It specifies CASSPPGLAGPYEQYF.

The CDR3 bases are TGTGCCAGCAGCTCCGGGGGAGAGACCCAGTACTTC. This encodes CASSSGGETQYF. The rearrangement uses TRBV7-3 and TRBJ2-5; D is possibly TRBD2 (6 bases). The CDR3 is made up of 12 amino acids. V lost 4 bases, J lost 4 bases, and 7 bases lay in between. From germline, CDR1 is SGHTA and CDR2 FQGTGA.

The sample holds many counts of this clone. CDR3: CSGGQGDGREFF. CDR3 nucleotides: TGCAGCGGGGGACAGGGAGACGGGAGGGAGTTCTTC. The chain uses TRBV29-1 and TRBJ2-1; TRBD1 might be the D (9 bases). This CDR3 has 12 amino acids. V was cut by 7 bases and J by 14 bases, with 21 bases left in between. Germline CDR1 is SQVTM and CDR2 is ANQGSEA.

The J gene is TRBJ2-7, the V gene TRBV5-1, with 8 bases identical to TRBD2. The germline gives CDR1 SGHRS, CDR2 YFSETQ. V lost 1 base to trimming and J lost 2 bases; unmatched junction nucleotides: 2. The CDR3 consists of 14 residues. CDR3 sequence: CASSLKRETYEQYF. CDR3 DNA: TGCGCCAGCAGCTTGAAGCGGGAGACCTACGAGCAGTACTTC.

The gene calls are TRBV7-9 and TRBJ2-3; 9 positions match TRBD2. V lost 5 bases, J lost 5 bases, and 14 bases stayed unmatched. This CDR3 spans 17 amino acids. Germline values: CDR1 SEHNR, CDR2 FQNEAQ (reference sequence). The CDR3, as DNA: TGTGCCAGCAGCCATAAAGTGGGCGGGAGGGATGGAGATACGCAGTATTTT. Translating gives CASSHKVGGRDGDTQYF.

To note about this clone: At one end the junction does not follow the germline gene, possibly because of a read error. The rearrangement uses TRBV7-7 and TRBJ2-1; TRBD2 agrees at 7 bases. The CDR3 totals 14 residues. Per the germline V gene, CDR1 is SSHAT and CDR2 is FNYEAQ (reference sequence). CDR3 residues: CASSLAGGGNEQFF. The CDR3 DNA sequence: TGTGCTAGCAGCTTAGCGGGCGGGGGCAATGAGCAGTTCTTC.

The chain recombines TRBV7-3 with TRBJ2-7; TRBD2 matches at 7 bases. CDR1 SGHTA and CDR2 FQGTGA come from the germline V gene. This CDR3 region has 16 residues. The trim removed 5 bases at V and 3 bases at J, leaving 13 bases unmatched. CDR3 loop: CASSLTGGGSLYEQYF. The CDR3 region has the DNA TGTGCCAGCAGCCTTACTGGAGGCGGGAGCCTCTACGAGCAGTACTTC.

The chain combines TRBV7-2 with TRBJ1-2; the match to TRBD1 covers 10 bases. CDR1 and CDR2 (germline): SGHTA, FQGNSA. V trimming: 2 bases; J trimming: 3 bases; junction bases outside the gene matches: 6. This CDR3 has 16 amino acids. The CDR3 spells CASSLSGTGVDYGYTF. CDR3 DNA sequence: TGTGCCAGCAGCTTAAGTGGGACAGGGGTCGACTATGGCTACACCTTC. The full variable domain, with the rest looked up from reference TRBV7-2 and TRBJ1-2, is GAGVSQSPSNKVTEKGKDVELRCDPISGHTALYWYRQSLGQGLEFLIYFQGNSAPDKSGLPSDRFSAERTGGSVSTLTIQRTQQEDSAVYLCASSLSGTGVDYGYTFGSGTRLTVV.

The chain joins TRBV11-2 to TRBJ2-5, with TRBD2 matching over 8 bases. The CDR3 sequence is 16 residues long. With 6 bases clipped from V and 5 bases from J, the junction kept 14 bases outside the gene matches. CDR1 and CDR2 (germline): SGHAT, FQNNGV. CDR3 in amino acids: CASSEVPGGPRETQYF. CDR3 bases: TGTGCCAGCAGTGAAGTACCGGGAGGGCCTAGGGAGACCCAGTACTTC.

The chain combines TRBV19 with TRBJ2-7; TRBD1 matches 8 bases. This CDR3 is built from 18 residues. V lost 5 bases and J lost 0; bases outside the gene matches: 15. Germline CDR1 is LNHDA and CDR2 is SQIVND (reference sequence). The chain's CDR3 is CASSEFQGQGTASYEQYF. The CDR3 bases are TGTGCCAGTAGTGAATTTCAAGGACAGGGAACGGCCTCCTACGAGCAGTACTTC.

The chain couples TRBV15 to TRBJ2-1, with 7 bases lining up with TRBD2. Germline CDR1 is LNHNV and CDR2 is YYDKDF (reference sequence). V gave up 9 bases and J gave up 5 bases; unmatched junction bases: 7. The length of the CDR3 is 13 residues. The CDR3 is CATRGTGHNEQFF. The CDR3 DNA follows: TGTGCCACGCGGGGGACGGGCCACAATGAGCAGTTCTTC.

This clone is a singleton in its sample. The chain employs TRBV7-6 and TRBJ2-3; 9 bases are a match to TRBD2. V gave up 6 bases and J gave up 2 bases; unmatched junction bases: 6. The CDR3 is made up of 15 amino acids. The germline V gene has CDR1 SGHVS and CDR2 FNYEAQ. CDR3 in amino acids: CASSSLAGLTDTQYF. Here the CDR3 DNA reads TGTGCCAGCAGTTCTCTAGCGGGGCTCACAGATACGCAGTATTTT.

The chain is built from TRBV11-2 and TRBJ2-7; D possibly corresponds to TRBD2 (6 bases). Deletions cut 2 bases from V and 2 bases from J, with 10 bases between. The CDR3 totals 14 residues. Germline V gene lookup returns CDR1 SGHAT and CDR2 FQNNGV. The CDR3 is CASSLFASAYEQYF. CDR3 nucleotide sequence: TGTGCCAGCAGCTTATTCGCTAGCGCCTACGAGCAGTACTTC.

This clone appeared once. The rearrangement links TRBV7-6 to TRBJ2-2; D not resolved. CDR3 length equals 13 residues. CDR1 SGHVS and CDR2 FNYEAQ come from the germline V gene. Trimming took off 5 bases at V and 6 bases at J, with 10 bases between the two ends. CDR3 amino acids: CASSPPYSGELFF. The CDR3 DNA sequence: TGTGCCAGCAGCCCCCCCTATTCCGGGGAGCTGTTTTTT.

This clone occurred once. The V and J genes are TRBV9 and TRBJ1-1, with TRBD1 matching 8 bases. Germline CDR1 SGDLS, CDR2 YYNGEE. The ends lost 5 bases at V and 1 base at J; junction bases unmatched: 1. This CDR3 comprises 13 residues. The CDR3 reads CASSGQGNTEAFF. In DNA, the CDR3 is TGTGCCAGCAGTGGACAGGGGAACACTGAAGCTTTCTTT.

The chain is built from TRBV25-1 and TRBJ2-6; D not resolved. Germline CDR1 is MGHDK and CDR2 is SYGVNS. The CDR3 spans 16 residues. Trimming took 5 bases from V and 2 from J, leaving 13 bases between them. CDR3 loop: CASSSTRHPGANVLTF. CDR3 bases: TGTGCCAGCAGTAGTACAAGACACCCTGGGGCCAACGTCCTGACTTTC.

The chain carries TRBV5-1 and TRBJ2-3; 10 nucleotides line up with TRBD2. The CDR3 runs to 16 residues. Germline loops: CDR1 SGHRS, CDR2 YFSETQ. V gave up 2 bases and J gave up 3 bases; unmatched junction bases: 6. The CDR3 loop reads CASSFTSGMGTDTQYF. CDR3 DNA: TGCGCCAGCAGCTTCACTAGCGGGATGGGGACAGATACGCAGTATTTT. Variable domain in full (rest from reference TRBV5-1 and TRBJ2-3): KAGVTQTPRYLIKTRGQQVTLSCSPISGHRSVSWYQQTPGQGLQFLFEYFSETQRNKGNFPGRFSGRQFSNSRSEMNVSTLELGDSALYLCASSFTSGMGTDTQYFGPGTRLTVL.

This clone has only a few counts. J is TRBJ1-1 and V is TRBV18; no reliable D call. V was shortened by 3 bases and J by 3 bases, with 8 bases between the two germline ends. Per germline, CDR1 KGHSH and CDR2 LQKENI. The CDR3 length is 13 residues. CDR3 residues: CASSPYQDTEAFF. The CDR3 DNA follows: TGTGCCAGCTCACCTTATCAGGACACTGAAGCTTTCTTT. The complete variable domain, with remaining parts taken from reference TRBV18 and TRBJ1-1, reads NAGVMQNPRHLVRRRGQEARLRCSPMKGHSHVYWYRQLPEEGLKFMVYLQKENIIDESGMPKERFSAEFPKEGPSILRIQQVVRGDSAAYFCASSPYQDTEAFFGQGTRLTVV.